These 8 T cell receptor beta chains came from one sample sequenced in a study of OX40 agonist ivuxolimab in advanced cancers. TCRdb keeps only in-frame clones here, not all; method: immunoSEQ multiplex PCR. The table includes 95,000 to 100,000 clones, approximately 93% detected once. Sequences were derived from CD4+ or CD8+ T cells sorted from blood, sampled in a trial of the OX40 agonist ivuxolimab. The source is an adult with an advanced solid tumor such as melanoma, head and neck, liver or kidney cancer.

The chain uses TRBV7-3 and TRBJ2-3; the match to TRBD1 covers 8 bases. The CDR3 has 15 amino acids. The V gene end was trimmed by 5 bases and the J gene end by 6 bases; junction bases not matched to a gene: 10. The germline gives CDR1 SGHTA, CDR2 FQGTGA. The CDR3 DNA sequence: TGTGCCAGCAGCCCGACCGCCAGGGGGCCGGATACGCAGTATTTT. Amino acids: CASSPTARGPDTQYF.

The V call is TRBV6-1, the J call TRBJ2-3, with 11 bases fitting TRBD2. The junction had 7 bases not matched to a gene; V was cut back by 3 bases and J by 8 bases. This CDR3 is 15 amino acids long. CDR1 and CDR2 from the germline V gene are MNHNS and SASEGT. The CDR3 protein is CASSDQASGGTTQYF. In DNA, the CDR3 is TGTGCCAGCAGTGATCAGGCTAGCGGGGGGACTACGCAGTATTTT.

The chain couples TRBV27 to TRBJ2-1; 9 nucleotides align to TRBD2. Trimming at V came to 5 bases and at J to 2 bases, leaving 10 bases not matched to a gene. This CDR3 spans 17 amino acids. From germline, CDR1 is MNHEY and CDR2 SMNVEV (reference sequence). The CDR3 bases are TGTGCCAGCAGTCCGGGCCGCGGGAGGGCCCCCTACAATGAGCAGTTCTTC. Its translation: CASSPGRGRAPYNEQFF.

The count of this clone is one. The CDR3: CASRDSRAKNIQYF. DNA of the CDR3: TGTGCCAGCAGGGACTCTAGAGCCAAAAACATTCAGTACTTC. The chain carries TRBV6-5 and TRBJ2-4; maybe TRBD2 (5 bases). The CDR3 contains 14 residues. Trimming shortened V by 6 bases and J by 0 bases, and 9 bases separated the two germline ends. From germline, CDR1 is MNHEY and CDR2 SVGAGI.

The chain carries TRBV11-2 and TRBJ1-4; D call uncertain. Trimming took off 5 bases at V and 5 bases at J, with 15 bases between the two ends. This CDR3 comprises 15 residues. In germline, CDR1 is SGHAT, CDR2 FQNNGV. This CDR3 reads CASSTRADPNEKLFF. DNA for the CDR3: TGTGCCAGCAGCACTCGAGCAGACCCCAATGAAAAACTGTTTTTT.

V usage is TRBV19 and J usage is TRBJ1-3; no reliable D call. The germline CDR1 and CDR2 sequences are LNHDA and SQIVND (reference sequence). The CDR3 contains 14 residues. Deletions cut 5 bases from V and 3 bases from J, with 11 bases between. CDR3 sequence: CASSERGVGNTIYF. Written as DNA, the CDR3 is TGTGCCAGTAGTGAGAGAGGAGTTGGAAACACCATATATTTT.

The CDR3 spells CASRAVGGANYGYTF. CDR3 nucleotide sequence: TGTGCCAGCAGAGCCGTGGGGGGGGCCAACTATGGCTACACCTTC. The chain employs TRBV2 and TRBJ1-2; D might be TRBD1 (6 bases). Germline CDR1 reads SNHLY; CDR2 reads FYNNEI. CDR3 length: 15 residues. Trimming cost V 6 bases and J 2 bases, with 16 bases left between them.

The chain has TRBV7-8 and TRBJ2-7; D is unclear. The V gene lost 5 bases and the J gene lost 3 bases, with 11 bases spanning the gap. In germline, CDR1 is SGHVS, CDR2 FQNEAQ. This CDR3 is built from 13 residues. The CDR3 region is CASSESFNYEQYV. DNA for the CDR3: TGTGCCAGCAGCGAGAGTTTTAACTACGAGCAGTACGTC.